Listed here are 13 T cell receptor beta chains from one sample, sequenced in a study of blood T cells in healthy people across ages. A sample-barcoded 5' primer and a J-beta primer mix were used in a second PCR of about 7 to 12 cycles. Using its own MiXCR run on the 5' RACE reads, TCRdb lists one record per CDR3 protein. The data contain about 760,000 distinct CDR3 sequences, 20% to 30% of them singletons. In addition, the sample was reused for a study of T cells of mothers and their children.

The sequenced sample was blood. These receptors were taken from a boy between 10 and 17 years old in good health.

In its sample, this clonotype was seen a few times. The chain has TRBV7-2 and TRBJ2-3; 8 bases map to TRBD2. This CDR3 has 14 amino acids. Per germline, CDR1 SGHTA and CDR2 FQGNSA. V dropped 3 bases and J dropped 4; count of bases not matched to a gene: 3. CDR3: CASSFLLAADTQYF. DNA for the CDR3: TGTGCCAGCAGCTTTTTACTAGCGGCAGATACGCAGTATTTT.

This clonotype has only a few counts. The chain employs TRBV12-3 or TRBV12-4 and TRBJ1-5; weak D call: TRBD1 (5 bases). V lost 3 bases, J lost 7 bases, and 10 bases lay in between. The CDR3 extends over 13 amino acids. CDR3 sequence: CASSFGAQQPQHF. CDR3 bases: TGTGCCAGCAGTTTCGGGGCTCAGCAGCCCCAGCATTTT.

This sequence joins TRBV7-9 and TRBJ1-2; TRBD1 matches 10 bases. The J segment lost 0 bases and the V segment lost 4 bases, leaving 2 bases of the junction unmatched. Germline V lookup: CDR1 SEHNR, CDR2 FQNEAQ (reference sequence). This CDR3 contains 15 residues. The CDR3 DNA sequence: TGTGCCAGCAGCTCCGGACAGGGGGCTAACTATGGCTACACCTTC. Its translation is CASSSGQGANYGYTF.

This clonotype was recorded a few times. The rearrangement links TRBV7-3 to TRBJ2-3; tentatively, D is TRBD1 (6 bases). V was pared by 6 bases and J by 2 bases, with 15 bases between. CDR3 length equals 15 residues. Germline V gene data show CDR1 as SGHTA and CDR2 as FQGTGA. CDR3 residues: CASSRGQINTDTQYF. The CDR3 DNA follows: TGTGCCAGCAGTCGAGGACAGATAAACACAGATACGCAGTATTTT.

This rearrangement joins TRBV3-1 to TRBJ2-1; D is possibly TRBD2 (6 bases). Per the germline V gene, CDR1 is LGHDT and CDR2 is YNNKEL (reference sequence). V was clipped by 4 bases and J by 2 bases, with 12 bases between them. The CDR3 loop spans 15 amino acids. The CDR3 sequence: CASSRGTVTYNEQFF. The CDR3, as DNA: TGTGCCAGCAGCCGCGGGACTGTAACCTACAATGAGCAGTTCTTC.

V usage is TRBV7-2 and J usage is TRBJ2-1; D is unresolved. The V and J ends lost 0 bases and 8 bases respectively, with 11 bases between them. Germline V CDR1 and CDR2: SGHTA, FQGNSA. The CDR3 extends over 14 amino acids. CDR3 protein: CASSLALGLDEQFF. The CDR3 bases are TGTGCCAGCAGCTTAGCGCTAGGGTTAGATGAGCAGTTCTTC.

J is TRBJ2-1 and V is TRBV20-1; D is ambiguous. V lost 1 base and J 6 bases, leaving 13 bases between the germline ends. This CDR3 comprises 14 residues. Germline values: CDR1 DFQATT, CDR2 SNEGSKA (reference sequence). CDR3 nucleotides: TGCAGTGCTAGAGTAGGTCTTACGGTCAATGAGCAGTTCTTC. Its protein product is CSARVGLTVNEQFF.

The chain combines TRBV20-1 with TRBJ1-1, with 8 nucleotides matching TRBD1. The J segment lost 6 bases and the V segment lost 3 bases, leaving 6 bases of the junction unmatched. CDR1 is DFQATT and CDR2 is SNEGSKA in the germline V gene (reference sequence). The CDR3 consists of 13 residues. CDR3 DNA: TGCAGTGCTAGCCCAGGGGGCCGGGCTGAAGCTTTCTTT. Residues: CSASPGGRAEAFF.

In regard to this clonotype: At one of its ends the junction is not consistent with the germline gene, which may arise from a read error. The chain couples TRBV12-3 or TRBV12-4 to TRBJ2-5; the match to TRBD2 covers 7 bases. This CDR3 has 14 amino acids. Here the CDR3 reads CASTLGGKTYEQHF. DNA of the CDR3: TGTGCCAGCACCCTGGGAGGGAAAACCTACGAGCAGCACTTC.

The CDR3 DNA reads as TGTGCCAGCAGCCAGACTAGCGTTACCTACGAGCAGTACTTC. Amino acids: CASSQTSVTYEQYF. This chain connects TRBV3-1 to TRBJ2-5; 8 bases match TRBD2. The J call may be faulty, since TRBJ2-7 better matches the DNA end. Germline V lookup: CDR1 LGHDT, CDR2 YNNKEL (reference sequence). The CDR3 is 14 residues long.

Turning to this clonotype: Possible read error: a much larger clone is one base away. The gene calls are TRBV4-2 and TRBJ1-2, with 10 bases aligning to TRBD1. The germline CDR1 and CDR2 sequences are LGHNA and YNFKEQ. CDR3 length: 15 amino acids. The CDR3 sequence is CAGSQDRTGGRGYTF. The CDR3 coding sequence is TGTGCCGGCAGCCAAGATAGGACAGGGGGTAGAGGCTACACCTTC.

This chain uses TRBV19 with TRBJ2-5, with 9 bases lining up with TRBD2. The J call is doubtful: the DNA matches TRBJ2-7 better. This CDR3 is built from 14 residues. Germline-derived CDR1 and CDR2 are LNHDA and SQIVND (reference sequence). In DNA form, the CDR3 reads TGTGCCAGTAGTACTAGCGGGGAGTTCTACGAGCAGTACTTC. Amino acids: CASSTSGEFYEQYF.

This clonotype was seen a handful of times. This chain joins TRBV28 and TRBJ1-5; D might be TRBD1 (6 bases). CDR1 is MDHEN and CDR2 is SYDVKM in the germline V gene. This CDR3 contains 15 residues. Trimming removed 7 bases from V and 5 bases from J, with 18 bases in between. In DNA form, the CDR3 reads TGTGCCAGCAAAGAGGGACACCTGTACCATCAGCCCCAGCATTTT. Translating gives CASKEGHLYHQPQHF.